Below are 7 T cell receptor beta chains sequenced from a single sample in a study of tumor and adjacent non-tumor tissue in lung cancer. RNA was extracted from bulk tissue without any cell sorting. More than 3 cm separated this lung sample from the edge of the tumor. TCRbeta libraries were built with three rounds of nested PCR, modified from ARM-PCR. TCRdb re-analysed the multiplex PCR reads in MiXCR, keeping a single row per CDR3 protein. Seen here are 90,000 to 100,000 distinct CDR3 sequences, roughly 80% observed once, and the top ten hold 30%. Sequenced material: distant non-tumor lung tissue. These receptors all stem from a man in his 60s with small cell lung cancer.

A remark on this clonotype: A much larger clonotype is one base distant, so this may be a read error. V usage is TRBV7-9 and J usage is TRBJ2-5; 9 bases map to TRBD1. The DNA end is a closer match to TRBJ2-1, so the J assignment may be wrong. In germline, CDR1 is SEHNR, CDR2 FQNEAQ (reference sequence). This CDR3 spans 13 amino acids. The CDR3 protein is CASSRGQGETQFF. The DNA of the CDR3 is TGTGCCAGCAGCCGGGGACAGGGCGAGACCCAGTTCTTC.

About this clonotype: A read error may explain this, as a much larger clone is one base away. The chain carries TRBV20-1 and TRBJ1-1, with D hard to call. Germline V lookup: CDR1 DFQATT, CDR2 SNEGSKA (reference sequence). The CDR3 loop spans 14 amino acids. The ends were cut back, 1 base at V and 4 bases at J, with 13 bases in the middle. As DNA, the CDR3 is TGCAGTGCTAGAGTGGGTGTGGGGAGCACTGAAGCTTTCTTT. Its protein is CSARVGVGSTEAFF.

This clonotype was found many times. The rearrangement links TRBV29-1 to TRBJ2-3, with D perhaps matching TRBD1 (5 bases). V lost 6 bases, J lost 4 bases, and 17 bases lay in between. CDR3 length: 14 amino acids. CDR1 is SQVTM and CDR2 is ANQGSEA in the germline V gene. This CDR3 reads CSVDPKGNADTQYF. CDR3 in DNA: TGCAGCGTCGACCCAAAGGGGAACGCAGATACGCAGTATTTT.

Points on this clonotype: At one boundary the junction diverges from the germline segment, which might be a read error. The chain recombines TRBV6-1 with TRBJ1-4, with D possibly TRBD1 on 5 matching bases. The V gene's germline CDR1 is MNHNS and CDR2 SASEGT. The CDR3 consists of 13 residues. The CDR3 sequence is CVSNERGEEKLFF. CDR3 DNA: TGTGTCAGCAATGAAAGGGGAGAAGAAAAACTGTTTTTT.

The CDR3: CAIDGTNSGNTIYF. DNA of the CDR3: TGTGCCATAGATGGGACAAACTCTGGAAACACCATATATTTT. The rearrangement uses TRBV28 and TRBJ1-3; possibly TRBD1 for D (6 bases). Germline CDR1 is MDHEN and CDR2 is SYDVKM. CDR3 length equals 14 residues. Trimming took 10 bases from V and 0 from J, leaving 13 bases between them.

This chain uses TRBV12-3 or TRBV12-4 with TRBJ1-1; D is uncertain. V lost 4 bases, J lost 3 bases, and 15 bases lay in between. The CDR3 sequence is 15 residues long. DNA of the CDR3: TGTGCCAGCAGTTATATACATGGGGAAGACACTGAAGCTTTCTTT. This codes for CASSYIHGEDTEAFF.

Concerning this clonotype itself: Relative to the germline gene, one junction end is altered; a read error may explain this. V is TRBV11-2 and J is TRBJ2-1, with D uncertain. From germline, CDR1 is SGHAT and CDR2 FQNNGV. There are 15 residues in the CDR3. CDR3 in amino acids: CANSLEPASYNEHFF. CDR3 nucleotides: TGTGCCAACAGCTTAGAGCCCGCCTCGTACAATGAGCATTTCTTC.